The clone carrying this T cell receptor (beta chain) was observed a few times. Antigen: not known. Treatment here: oral pan-JAK inhibitor, 5-10 mg twice daily. Germline V gene sequence: CDR1 SGHVS, CDR2 FNYEAQ. This CDR3 has 15 residues. The germline V and J ends were trimmed by 1 base and 4 bases, with 14 bases remaining between them. This specimen belongs to a study of CD8+ T cells in alopecia areata. Overall study results and limits: Expanded CD8+ clones among the top 100, as well as scalp clonality, were significantly decreased by tofacitinib. Scalp and blood retained many expanded lesional clones during tofacitinib.

The sequencing template was cDNA reverse transcribed from extracted RNA. Here immunoSEQ multiplex PCR was the method, and the copy in TCRdb shows in-frame clones only, minus some. Of approximately 180,000 clones in the sample, around three fifths are singletons; the top ten hold approximately 1.2%. The sequence came from a human donor with alopecia areata. Source: CD4+ T cells sorted from blood, taken between weeks 47 and 50, from a patient treated with tofacitinib. The chain couples TRBV7-6 to TRBJ2-7; D possibly corresponds to TRBD2 (6 bases). The CDR3 sequence is CASSLDEGTLYEQYF. CDR3 nucleotide sequence: TGTGCCAGCAGCTTAGATGAAGGGACTCTGTACGAGCAGTACTTC.